The clone carrying this TCR beta chain appeared many times. The target antigen is unknown. Orbital computed tomography, together with clinical symptoms, serum thyroxine, TRAb and thyroid ultrasound, was used for diagnosis. Amplification of the TCR beta CDR3 regions used RNA transcripts (as template). First-round RT-PCR with HTBI primers preceded a second-round multiplex PCR. TCRdb independently ran MiXCR on the multiplex PCR reads; one entry per CDR3 protein. This sample has around 590,000 distinct CDR3 sequences; about two fifths occur once, and the top ten carry about 4.6%. There are 12 residues in the CDR3. Trimming at V came to 8 bases and at J to 5 bases, leaving 1 base not matched to a gene. Looked up from germline, CDR1 is SGHAT and CDR2 is FQNNGV. The data stem from a study of Graves' ophthalmopathy and Graves' hyperthyroidism. Study-level results: A classifier, a 13-signature model, separated ophthalmopathy from stable hyperthyroidism with about 88% sensitivity and 65% to 83% specificity.

This sequence was found in an adult man with Graves' hyperthyroidism. The material sequenced was peripheral blood or thyroid tissue (not recorded which). V and J are TRBV11-2 and TRBJ2-7; 12 bases line up with TRBD1. CDR3 in amino acids: CASGTGGHEQYF. The CDR3 DNA is TGTGCCAGCGGGACAGGGGGCCACGAGCAGTACTTC.